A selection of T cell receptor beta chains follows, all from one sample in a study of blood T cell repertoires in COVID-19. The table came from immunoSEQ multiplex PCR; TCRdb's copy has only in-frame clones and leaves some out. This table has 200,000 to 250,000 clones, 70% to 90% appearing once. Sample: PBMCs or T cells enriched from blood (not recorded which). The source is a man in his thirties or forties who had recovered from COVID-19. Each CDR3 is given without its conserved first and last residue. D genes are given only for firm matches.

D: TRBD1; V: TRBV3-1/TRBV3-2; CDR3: AGLDRAKNSPLH
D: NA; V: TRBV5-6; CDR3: ASSLLNWLTGELF
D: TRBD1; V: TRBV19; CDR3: ASSILDRGNYGETQY
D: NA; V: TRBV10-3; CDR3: AISELLSYEQY
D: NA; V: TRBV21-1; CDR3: ASRSRKGQGDFGELF
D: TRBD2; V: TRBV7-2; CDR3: ASSLPGGGETQY
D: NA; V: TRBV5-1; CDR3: ASSLAGGGTEAF
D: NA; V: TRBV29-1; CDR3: SVEVGGSSNQPQH
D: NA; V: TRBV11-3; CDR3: ASSLAETGELF
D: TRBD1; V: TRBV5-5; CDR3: ASSSPGQGSYEQY
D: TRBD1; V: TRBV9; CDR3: ASSTRTGPMNTEAF
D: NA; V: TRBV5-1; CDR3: ASSLTDTEAF
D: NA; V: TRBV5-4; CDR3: ASSFVMNEQF
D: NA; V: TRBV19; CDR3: ASRTTETARGQF
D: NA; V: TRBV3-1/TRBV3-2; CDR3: ASSQDPVDTQY
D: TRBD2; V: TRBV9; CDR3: ASSPHEAGAYEQY
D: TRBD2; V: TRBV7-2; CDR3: ASSLRRGGDYEQY
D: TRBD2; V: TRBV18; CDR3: ASSPVRGGSEQF
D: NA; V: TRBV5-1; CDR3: ASSLQGIPTGELF
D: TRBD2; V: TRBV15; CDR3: ATSLSTGLAGAEQY
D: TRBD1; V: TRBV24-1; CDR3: ATSDAFQGDGYT
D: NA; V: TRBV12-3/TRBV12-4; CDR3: ATGAGWYEKLF
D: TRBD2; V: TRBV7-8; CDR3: ASSLNPSGRAASSYEQY
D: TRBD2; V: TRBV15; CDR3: ATSRAGGGSYEQY
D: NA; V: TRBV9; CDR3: ASSVATARVYEQY
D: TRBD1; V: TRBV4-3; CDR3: ASSQDIGTGVGYT
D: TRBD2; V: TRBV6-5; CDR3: ASSYSGTSGSPTQY
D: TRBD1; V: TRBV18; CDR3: ASSAPEGAYGYT
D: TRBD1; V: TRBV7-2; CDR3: ASRGQGGPLFNYGYT
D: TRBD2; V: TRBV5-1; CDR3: ASSSTAGVYTDTQY
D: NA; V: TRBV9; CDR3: ASSVGGLDTQY
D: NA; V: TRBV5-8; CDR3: ASSLLRGHASNYGYT
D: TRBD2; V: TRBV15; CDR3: ATSRDRAGGPTTDTQY
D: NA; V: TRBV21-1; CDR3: ASSITFRDTENHNSPLH
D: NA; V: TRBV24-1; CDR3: ATSDLTANYGYT
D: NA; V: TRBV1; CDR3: TSSQDPGVEEPEAF
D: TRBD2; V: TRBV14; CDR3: ASSQGTPGGGTIQY
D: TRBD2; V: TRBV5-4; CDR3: ASSGKSGAGGETQY
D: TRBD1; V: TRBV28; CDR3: ASSTPGQGTDTQY
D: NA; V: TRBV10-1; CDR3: ASSRPGQDTQY
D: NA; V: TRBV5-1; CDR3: ASSLTPSVGDGYT
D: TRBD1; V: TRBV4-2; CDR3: ASTRVARTGRSGEAF
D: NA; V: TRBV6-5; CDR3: ASSYGSSYNSPLH
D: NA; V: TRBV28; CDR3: ASSFPQATNEKLF
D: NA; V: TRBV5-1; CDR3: ASSYRTRQMNTEAF
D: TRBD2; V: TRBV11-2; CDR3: ASSETSGRKY
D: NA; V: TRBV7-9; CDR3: ASTIRGGYNEQF
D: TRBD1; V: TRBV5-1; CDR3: ATPKDRGGPNTGELF
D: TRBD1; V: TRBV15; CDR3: ATSSPQGTGYNQPQH
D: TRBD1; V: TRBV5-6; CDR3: ASGSGGRSGNTIY